This T cell receptor (beta chain) was retrieved from a study of cytomegalovirus exposure and HLA in healthy donors. The V segment lost 1 base and the J segment 5 bases; nucleotides outside the gene matches: 3. Germline V gene lookup returns CDR1 SNHLY and CDR2 FYNNEI. The CDR3 has 14 residues. Amplification used 60 Vbeta primers and 13 Jbeta primers. Method: immunoSEQ multiplex PCR; TCRdb's copy keeps in-frame clones and lacks some. The table includes approximately 130,000 clones, approximately 82% detected once. Study-level points and caveats: Previously analyzed data showed that most TCR beta V segments were productive at a frequency of about 87% or about 30%. The study labeled under 200 TCR beta chains cytomegalovirus-associated. In a later analysis, compared with equally common non-associated chains, HLA-associated beta chains were more expanded. TCR association rates varied by HLA locus in a later analysis, with DRB1 highest and HLA-C lowest.

About this clone: The antigen is undetermined.

The sample consisted of PBMCs. The source is a boy aged 2 to 10 in good health and CMV-seronegative. The V call is TRBV2, the J call TRBJ2-3, with 7 nucleotides matching TRBD1. The CDR3 nucleotides are TGTGCCAGCAGTGAAGAGGGGGCGGGAGATACGCAGTATTTT. Protein: CASSEEGAGDTQYF.